This passage covers 2 T cell receptor beta chains from one sample sequenced in a study of vaccination and CD4 T cells after COVID-19. These receptors lack a known antigen. The Oncomine TCR Beta short-read assay sequenced DNA from cultured CD4+ T cells. Via MiXCR, TCRdb re-called the PCR reads, giving one row per CDR3 protein. Among just under 20,000 distinct CDR3 sequences, 48% were seen once, and the ten largest hold roughly 2.6%. Treatment defined: roughly 10-day PBMC culture with coronavirus spike peptide pools or control peptides (ViraFEST assay). Source: CD4+ T cells from blood, cultured in vitro, taken after SARS-CoV-2 vaccination. These receptors were collected from a human donor who had recovered from COVID-19.

The rearrangement uses TRBV28 and TRBJ2-7; D is perhaps TRBD1 (6 bases). V shed 6 bases and J shed 0 bases, with 24 bases lying between them. The germline CDR1 and CDR2 sequences are MDHEN and SYDVKM. The CDR3 covers 18 residues. The CDR3 DNA sequence: TGTGCCAGCAGAGGACAGACTCCTTTTCACTATTTCTCCTACGAGCAGTACTTC. Translated: CASRGQTPFHYFSYEQYF.

This chain links TRBV7-3 with TRBJ2-1; possibly TRBD2 for D (6 bases). Germline assignment: CDR1 SGHTA and CDR2 FQGTGA. The CDR3 length is 14 residues. V was trimmed by 5 bases and J by 7 bases, leaving 15 bases between them. CDR3 DNA sequence: TGTGCCAGCAGCAAAGCGGGTTACGGTAATGAGCAGTTCTTC. Translation: CASSKAGYGNEQFF.